The sequence of this TCR beta chain was determined in a study of response to subunit inactivated influenza vaccine. Regarding the study as a whole: Seasonal influenza vaccination, on each occasion, was suggested by the authors to recruit few new T cells.

TCRdb fed the RT-PCR reads into MiXCR, producing one record per CDR3 protein. Of about 500,000 distinct CDR3 sequences in the sample, roughly 7.9% were seen once. Ten or more counts support this clonotype. The antigen is not known. This clonotype was sampled from a man between 50 and 69 years old who received an inactivated influenza vaccine. Source: PBMCs from blood, taken about 23 months after vaccination.

The CDR3 nucleotides read TGTGCCAGCAGTCGTTATAGCGGGAGCAGGACCGGGGAGCTGTTTTTT. This gives the protein CASSRYSGSRTGELFF. The rearrangement links TRBV2 to TRBJ2-2; 9 nucleotides agree with TRBD2. V was pared by 5 bases and J by 5 bases, with 9 bases of the junction left unmatched. The CDR3 is made up of 16 amino acids. Germline V gives CDR1 SNHLY, CDR2 FYNNEI. The full variable domain, rest sourced from reference TRBV2 and TRBJ2-2, is EPEVTQTPSHQVTQMGQEVILRCVPISNHLYFYWYRQILGQKVEFLVSFYNNEISEKSEIFDDQFSVERPDGSNFTLKIRSTKLEDSAMYFCASSRYSGSRTGELFFGEGSRLTVL.